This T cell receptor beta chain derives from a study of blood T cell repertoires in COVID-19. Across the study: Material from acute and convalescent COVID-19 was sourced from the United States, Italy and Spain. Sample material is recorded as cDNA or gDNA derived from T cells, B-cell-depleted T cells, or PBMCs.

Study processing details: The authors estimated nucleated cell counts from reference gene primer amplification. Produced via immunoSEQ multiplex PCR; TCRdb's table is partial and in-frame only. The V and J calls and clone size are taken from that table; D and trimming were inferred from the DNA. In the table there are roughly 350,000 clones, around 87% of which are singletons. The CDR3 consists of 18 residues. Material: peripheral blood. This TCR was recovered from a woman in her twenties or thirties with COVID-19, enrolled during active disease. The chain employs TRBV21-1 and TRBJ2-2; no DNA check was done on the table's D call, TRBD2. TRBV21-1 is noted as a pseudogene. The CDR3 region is CARIGLAGGPSNTGELFF. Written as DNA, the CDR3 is TGTGCCAGAATCGGACTAGCGGGAGGGCCGTCGAACACCGGGGAGCTGTTTTTT.